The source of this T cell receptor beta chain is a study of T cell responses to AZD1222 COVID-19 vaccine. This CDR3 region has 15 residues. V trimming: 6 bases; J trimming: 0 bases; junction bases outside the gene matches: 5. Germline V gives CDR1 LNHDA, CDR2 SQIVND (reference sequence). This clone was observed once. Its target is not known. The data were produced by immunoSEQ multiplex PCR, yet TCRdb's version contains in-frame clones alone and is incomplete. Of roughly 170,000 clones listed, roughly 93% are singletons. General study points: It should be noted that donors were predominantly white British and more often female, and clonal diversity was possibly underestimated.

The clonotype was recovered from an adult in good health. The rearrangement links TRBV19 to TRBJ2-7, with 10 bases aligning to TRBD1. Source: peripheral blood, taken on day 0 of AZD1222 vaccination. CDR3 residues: CASSTGTGVSYEQYF. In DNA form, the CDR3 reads TGTGCCAGTAGCACCGGGACAGGGGTCTCCTACGAGCAGTACTTC.